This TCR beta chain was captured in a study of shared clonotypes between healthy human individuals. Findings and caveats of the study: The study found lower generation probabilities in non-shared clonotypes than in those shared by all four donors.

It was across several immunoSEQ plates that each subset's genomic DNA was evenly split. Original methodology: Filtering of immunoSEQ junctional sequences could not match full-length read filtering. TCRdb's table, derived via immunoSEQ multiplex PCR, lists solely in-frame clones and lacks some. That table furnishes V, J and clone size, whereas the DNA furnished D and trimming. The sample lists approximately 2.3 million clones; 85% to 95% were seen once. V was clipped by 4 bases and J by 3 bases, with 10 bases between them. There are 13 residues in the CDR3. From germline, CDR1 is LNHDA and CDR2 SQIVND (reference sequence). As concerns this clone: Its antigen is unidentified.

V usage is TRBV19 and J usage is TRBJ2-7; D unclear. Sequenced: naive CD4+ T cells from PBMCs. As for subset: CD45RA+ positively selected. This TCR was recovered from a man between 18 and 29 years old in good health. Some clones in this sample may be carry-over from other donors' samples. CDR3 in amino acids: CASSKSGYYEQYF. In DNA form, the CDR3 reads TGTGCCAGTAGTAAGTCCGGGTACTACGAGCAGTACTTC.